One sample yielded the 27 T cell receptor beta chains listed below, sequenced in a study of CD8+ T cells in alopecia areata. Treatment indicated: oral pan-JAK inhibitor, 5-10 mg twice daily. The sequencing template was cDNA reverse transcribed from extracted RNA. Produced via immunoSEQ multiplex PCR; TCRdb's table is partial and in-frame only. This table holds 110,000 to 150,000 clones, about 59% found once. The sample here was CD8+ T cells sorted from blood, taken at week 4, from a patient treated with tofacitinib. The receptors were sampled from a human donor with alopecia areata.

V usage is TRBV7-9 and J usage is TRBJ2-5; D unresolved. V gave up 5 bases and J gave up 2 bases, with 18 bases separating them. This CDR3 has 16 residues. CDR1 SEHNR and CDR2 FQNEAQ come from the germline V gene (reference sequence). The CDR3 is CASSPPRGEKQETQYF. In DNA, the CDR3 is TGTGCCAGCAGCCCACCCCGTGGAGAGAAGCAAGAGACCCAGTACTTC.

This chain joins TRBV4-2 and TRBJ1-5; no definite D call. Germline V gives CDR1 LGHNA, CDR2 YNFKEQ. Trimming pared 5 bases from V and 1 base from J, leaving 12 bases between. The CDR3 is made up of 15 amino acids. This chain's CDR3 is CASSIGLGSNQPQHF. CDR3 DNA sequence: TGTGCCAGCAGCATAGGTTTGGGGAGCAATCAGCCCCAGCATTTT.

This chain connects TRBV7-8 to TRBJ2-7; tentatively, D is TRBD1 (8 bases). V was trimmed by 2 bases and J by 5 bases, leaving 16 bases between them. Per germline, CDR1 SGHVS and CDR2 FQNEAQ. The CDR3 has 15 residues. CDR3: CASSLTGGQVNEQYF. Here the CDR3 DNA reads TGTGCCAGCAGCTTAACGGGGGGACAGGTGAACGAGCAGTACTTC.

This clone has more than one count but fewer than ten. The V gene is TRBV14, the J gene TRBJ2-1; a possible D gene is TRBD2 (5 bases). V was cut by 0 bases and J by 10 bases, with 7 bases left in between. This CDR3 contains 12 residues. Looked up from germline, CDR1 is SGHDN and CDR2 is FVKESK. The CDR3 sequence is CASSQERGEQFF. DNA of the CDR3: TGTGCCAGCAGCCAAGAGCGAGGGGAGCAGTTCTTC.

The J gene is TRBJ2-2, the V gene TRBV13; unclear D gene. Per the germline V gene, CDR1 is PRHDT and CDR2 is FYEKMQ (reference sequence). Trimming left V 1 base short and J 7 bases short, with 10 bases between. The CDR3 is 14 amino acids. The CDR3 is CASSLVGFSGELFF. CDR3 sequence (DNA): TGTGCCAGCAGCTTAGTAGGTTTCAGCGGGGAGCTGTTTTTT. The whole variable domain, filled in from reference TRBV13 and TRBJ2-2, reads AAGVIQSPRHLIKEKRETATLKCYPIPRHDTVYWYQQGPGQDPQFLISFYEKMQSDKGSIPDRFSAQQFSDYHSELNMSSLELGDSALYFCASSLVGFSGELFFGEGSRLTVL.

This chain links TRBV2 with TRBJ1-1, with D possibly matching TRBD1 (5 bases). Trimming cost V 3 bases and J 11 bases, with 13 bases left between them. There are 12 residues in the CDR3. Germline V lookup: CDR1 SNHLY, CDR2 FYNNEI. The CDR3 reads CASSDRGGVAFF. In DNA form, the CDR3 reads TGTGCCAGCAGTGACCGGGGAGGGGTGGCTTTCTTT.

The genes are TRBV13 and TRBJ2-1, with D hard to call. V lost 3 bases and J 8 bases, leaving 5 bases between the germline ends. CDR3 length: 11 residues. Germline CDR1 and CDR2: PRHDT and FYEKMQ (reference sequence). CDR3 sequence (DNA): TGTGCCAGCAGCTTTTTCGATGAGCAGTTCTTC. Translation: CASSFFDEQFF.

The genes are TRBV4-3 and TRBJ1-1; TRBD1 matches at 8 bases. Trimming took 0 bases from V and 11 from J; bases not matched to a gene: 5. Germline-derived CDR1 and CDR2 are LGHNA and YSLEER. The CDR3 is 13 residues long. The CDR3 protein is CASSQDRGRTAFF. DNA for the CDR3: TGCGCCAGCAGCCAAGACAGGGGGCGTACGGCTTTCTTT.

This clone has more than one count but fewer than ten. The chain links TRBV4-2 to TRBJ1-6; 7 bases fit TRBD1. CDR1 and CDR2 (germline): LGHNA, YNFKEQ. J gave up 9 bases and V 0 bases, and 5 bases lay outside the gene matches. The CDR3 spans 15 residues. The CDR3 loop reads CASSQEGQGGSPLHF. DNA for the CDR3: TGTGCCAGCAGCCAAGAAGGGCAGGGGGGTTCACCCCTCCACTTT.

This clone was seen more than once but under ten times. V is TRBV4-3 and J is TRBJ2-6; 9 bases align to TRBD1. The CDR3 runs to 19 residues. Germline V gives CDR1 LGHNA, CDR2 YSLEER. The ends lost 3 bases at V and 0 bases at J; junction bases unmatched: 9. The CDR3 region is CASSHLYRTGDSGANVLTF. The CDR3 DNA sequence: TGCGCCAGCAGCCATTTATACAGGACAGGGGACTCTGGGGCCAACGTCCTGACTTTC.

In its sample, this clone was seen a few times. The chain employs TRBV5-6 and TRBJ2-3; unclear D gene. CDR1 and CDR2 from the germline V gene are SGHDT and YYEEEE. Trimming removed 4 bases at V and 2 bases at J, with 11 bases between. The CDR3 loop spans 14 amino acids. DNA of the CDR3: TGTGCCAGCAGCCATGACGGGTACACAGATACGCAGTATTTT. This gives the protein CASSHDGYTDTQYF.

In its sample, this clone was seen a few times. J is TRBJ1-2 and V is TRBV9, with a tentative D call TRBD1 (5 bases). V was clipped by 6 bases and J by 8 bases, with 17 bases between them. The germline CDR1 and CDR2 sequences are SGDLS and YYNGEE. The CDR3 extends over 13 amino acids. CDR3 sequence (DNA): TGTGCCAGCACCAACCCTAGGGGAAACGGCTACACCTTC. Its translation is CASTNPRGNGYTF. Complete variable domain (other parts from reference TRBV9 and TRBJ1-2): DSGVTQTPKHLITATGQRVTLRCSPRSGDLSVYWYQQSLDQGLQFLIQYYNGEERAKGNILERFSAQQFPDLHSELNLSSLELGDSALYFCASTNPRGNGYTFGSGTRLTVV.

This chain links TRBV7-9 with TRBJ2-3; possible D gene TRBD2, 5 bases. Germline CDR1 is SEHNR and CDR2 is FQNEAQ (reference sequence). V lost 2 bases, J lost 5 bases, and 8 bases lay in between. CDR3 length: 13 residues. The CDR3 DNA reads as TGTGCCAGCAGCTTATCCGGACTAGATACGCAGTATTTT. Its translation is CASSLSGLDTQYF.

The chain has TRBV27 and TRBJ2-1; D may be TRBD1 or TRBD2 (7 bases each). Germline CDR1 MNHEY, CDR2 SMNVEV (reference sequence). The CDR3 consists of 15 residues. V lost 5 bases, J lost 4 bases, and 15 bases lay in between. CDR3 protein: CASSPDREGYNEQFF. The CDR3 nucleotides are TGTGCCAGCAGTCCTGACAGGGAGGGGTACAATGAGCAGTTCTTC.

This clone was detected a few times. This CDR3 is CASSPGSSYNEQFF. CDR3 DNA: TGTGCCAGCAGTCCAGGGAGCTCCTACAATGAGCAGTTCTTC. The J gene is TRBJ2-1, the V gene TRBV2, with D perhaps assigned TRBD1 or TRBD2 (5 bases each). Germline V lookup: CDR1 SNHLY, CDR2 FYNNEI. The CDR3 is made up of 14 amino acids. V dropped 5 bases and J dropped 0 bases, with 8 bases sitting between them.

This clone was found a few times. This chain uses TRBV29-1 with TRBJ1-1; no reliable D call. This CDR3 has 10 residues. Deletions cut 4 bases from V and 6 bases from J, with 6 bases between. The V gene's germline CDR1 is SQVTM and CDR2 ANQGSEA. Here the CDR3 reads CSVGQPEAFF. The CDR3 bases are TGCAGCGTTGGACAACCTGAAGCTTTCTTT. The variable domain in full, with the rest retrieved from reference TRBV29-1 and TRBJ1-1, is SAVISQKPSRDICQRGTSLTIQCQVDSQVTMMFWYRQQPGQSLTLIATANQGSEATYESGFVIDKFPISRPNLTFSTLTVSNMSPEDSSIYLCSVGQPEAFFGQGTRLTVV.

The chain recombines TRBV6-5 with TRBJ2-7; 8 bases agree with TRBD1. This CDR3 is 14 amino acids long. Germline CDR1 and CDR2: MNHEY and SVGAGI. V lost 0 bases and J lost 5; bases outside the gene matches: 3. CDR3 nucleotides: TGTGCCAGCAGTTACTCTGGACAGGGAGACGAGCAGTACTTC. The encoded protein is CASSYSGQGDEQYF.

This chain links TRBV18 with TRBJ1-2; TRBD1 matches at 7 bases. The trim removed 0 bases at V and 5 bases at J, leaving 9 bases unmatched. The length of the CDR3 is 16 residues. Germline V gives CDR1 KGHSH, CDR2 LQKENI. The CDR3 coding sequence is TGTGCCAGCTCACCACCGTCCGGACAGGTTCTATATGGCTACACCTTC. Translation gives CASSPPSGQVLYGYTF.

This clone was observed a few times. The chain is built from TRBV13 and TRBJ2-5; D gene uncertain. Trimming stripped 2 bases from V and 5 bases from J, with 6 bases between. Germline loops: CDR1 PRHDT, CDR2 FYEKMQ (reference sequence). The CDR3 has 12 residues. CDR3 sequence: CASSLPGETQYF. The CDR3 bases are TGTGCCAGCAGCTTACCTGGGGAGACCCAGTACTTC.

This chain joins TRBV2 and TRBJ2-1; the D gene could be TRBD1 or TRBD2 (5 bases each). Trimming cost V 10 bases and J 6 bases, with 13 bases left between them. Per germline, CDR1 SNHLY and CDR2 FYNNEI. This CDR3 comprises 12 residues. This CDR3 is CATPGPGNEQFF. In DNA form, the CDR3 reads TGTGCCACTCCGGGACCGGGCAATGAGCAGTTCTTC.

This sequence joins TRBV25-1 and TRBJ1-1; TRBD1 matches 7 bases. V gave up 6 bases and J gave up 4 bases; unmatched junction bases: 5. This CDR3 is 13 amino acids long. CDR1 and CDR2 (germline): MGHDK, SYGVNS. The CDR3 region is CASRQGWGTEAFF. Written as DNA, the CDR3 is TGTGCCAGCAGACAGGGGTGGGGCACTGAAGCTTTCTTT.

This chain joins TRBV27 and TRBJ2-1; D is unclear. This CDR3 region has 14 residues. CDR1 and CDR2 from the germline V gene are MNHEY and SMNVEV (reference sequence). V was cut by 5 bases and J by 5 bases, with 13 bases left in between. The CDR3 loop reads CASSQVPMDNEQFF. CDR3 coding DNA: TGTGCCAGCAGTCAGGTCCCTATGGACAATGAGCAGTTCTTC.

The CDR3 protein is CASSPITGYYEQYF. CDR3 bases: TGTGCCAGCAGTCCAATAACAGGGTACTACGAGCAGTACTTC. The genes are TRBV25-1 and TRBJ2-7; TRBD1 might be the D (6 bases). Germline CDR1 MGHDK, CDR2 SYGVNS. This CDR3 has 14 residues. Trimming shortened V by 5 bases and J by 3 bases, and 14 bases separated the two germline ends.

V gene TRBV29-1 combines with J gene TRBJ2-5; D is unclear. The CDR3 spans 12 residues. From germline, CDR1 is SQVTM and CDR2 ANQGSEA. V dropped 6 bases and J dropped 8 bases, with 16 bases sitting between them. This CDR3 reads CSVDTDSATQYF. The CDR3 coding sequence is TGCAGCGTCGATACCGACTCTGCAACCCAGTACTTC.

The chain combines TRBV29-1 with TRBJ2-4; TRBD2 agrees at 7 bases. V was clipped by 4 bases and J by 5 bases; unmatched bases: 5. The CDR3 is made up of 13 amino acids. Germline-derived CDR1 and CDR2 are SQVTM and ANQGSEA. The CDR3 DNA is TGCAGCGTTGTAGGGAGGGTAGAAAACATTCAGTACTTC. Protein sequence: CSVVGRVENIQYF. The variable domain in full, completed from reference TRBV29-1 and TRBJ2-4, reads SAVISQKPSRDICQRGTSLTIQCQVDSQVTMMFWYRQQPGQSLTLIATANQGSEATYESGFVIDKFPISRPNLTFSTLTVSNMSPEDSSIYLCSVVGRVENIQYFGAGTRLSVL.

This clone was recorded once. The chain combines TRBV30 with TRBJ2-5; 12 bases are shared with TRBD2. Per the germline V gene, CDR1 is GTSNPN and CDR2 is SVGIG (reference sequence). V lost 2 bases and J lost 4; bases outside the gene matches: 8. The CDR3 has 16 amino acids. The CDR3 bases are TGTGCCTGGAGTCCCCTAGCGGGGGGGTATCGAGAGACCCAGTACTTC. This codes for CAWSPLAGGYRETQYF.

This clone has a handful of counts. Additional DNA sequences in this sample encode the identical CDR3. The chain is built from TRBV27 and TRBJ2-3; no clear D. The CDR3 length is 14 residues. The V gene lost 4 bases and the J gene lost 0 bases, with 8 bases spanning the gap. CDR1 MNHEY and CDR2 SMNVEV come from the germline V gene (reference sequence). CDR3 protein: CASSSRASTDTQYF. The CDR3, as DNA: TGTGCCAGCAGTTCCCGTGCTAGCACAGATACGCAGTATTTT.